A selection of T cell receptor beta chains follows, all from one sample in a study of blood T cell repertoires in COVID-19. The repertoire was sequenced with immunoSEQ multiplex PCR; TCRdb's copy has only in-frame clones and lacks some. This table holds fewer than 400,000 clones, approximately 88% found once. Sequencing input: PBMCs or T cells enriched from blood (not recorded which). The receptors come from a man in his thirties or forties who had recovered from COVID-19. Each CDR3 is given with its conserved first and last residue. The order of the fields is J gene, CDR3 length, V gene, D gene, CDR3 protein, CDR3 DNA. A D gene is named only where the DNA matches it firmly.

TRBJ1-2,15,TRBV5-6,TRBD1,CASSLWDRGLTGYTF,TGTGCCAGCAGCCTCTGGGACAGGGGGCTGACTGGCTACACCTTC
TRBJ2-3,15,TRBV11-2,TRBD1,CASSHTGTGADTQYF,TGTGCCAGCAGTCACACCGGGACAGGGGCAGATACGCAGTATTTT
TRBJ2-7,14,TRBV11-3,TRBD1,CASSAGTGVYEQYF,TGTGCCAGCAGCGCGGGGACAGGGGTTTACGAGCAGTACTTC
TRBJ2-3,15,TRBV29-1,TRBD2,CSDILAGGSTDTQYF,TGCAGCGATATACTAGCGGGGGGTTCCACAGATACGCAGTATTTT
TRBJ1-1,12,TRBV2,-,CASRLGQGEAFF,TGTGCCAGCAGGTTGGGGCAGGGGGAAGCTTTCTTT
TRBJ1-2,14,TRBV5-4,TRBD1,CASTTTGVGYGYTF,TGTGCCAGCACCACGACAGGGGTTGGATATGGCTACACCTTC
TRBJ2-5,15,TRBV14,-,CASSQGWGSGETQYF,TGTGCCAGCAGCCAAGGTTGGGGCAGCGGGGAGACCCAGTACTTC
TRBJ2-2,17,TRBV19,-,CASSIVLSEANTGELFF,TGTGCCAGTAGTATAGTTCTCAGTGAGGCGAACACCGGGGAGCTGTTTTTT
TRBJ2-7,15,TRBV7-6,TRBD1,CASSLATGETYEQYF,TGTGCCAGCAGCTTAGCGACAGGGGAGACCTACGAGCAGTACTTC
TRBJ2-3,15,TRBV7-8,TRBD2,CASSWGLAMTDTQYF,TGTGCCAGCAGCTGGGGACTAGCGATGACAGATACGCAGTATTTT
TRBJ1-5,13,TRBV7-6,TRBD1,CASSFDRDQPQHF,TGTGCCAGCAGCTTTGACAGGGATCAGCCCCAGCATTTT
TRBJ2-3,15,TRBV19,-,CASSSQPGTTDTQYF,TGTGCCAGTAGTAGCCAACCGGGAACCACAGATACGCAGTATTTT
TRBJ2-5,16,TRBV5-1,-,CASSLRPQGEVKTQYF,TGCGCCAGCAGCTTGCGCCCACAGGGTGAAGTGAAGACCCAGTACTTC
TRBJ1-6,15,TRBV18,TRBD1,CASSPEGAANSPLHF,TGTGCCAGCTCACCCGAGGGGGCAGCGAATTCACCCCTCCACTTT